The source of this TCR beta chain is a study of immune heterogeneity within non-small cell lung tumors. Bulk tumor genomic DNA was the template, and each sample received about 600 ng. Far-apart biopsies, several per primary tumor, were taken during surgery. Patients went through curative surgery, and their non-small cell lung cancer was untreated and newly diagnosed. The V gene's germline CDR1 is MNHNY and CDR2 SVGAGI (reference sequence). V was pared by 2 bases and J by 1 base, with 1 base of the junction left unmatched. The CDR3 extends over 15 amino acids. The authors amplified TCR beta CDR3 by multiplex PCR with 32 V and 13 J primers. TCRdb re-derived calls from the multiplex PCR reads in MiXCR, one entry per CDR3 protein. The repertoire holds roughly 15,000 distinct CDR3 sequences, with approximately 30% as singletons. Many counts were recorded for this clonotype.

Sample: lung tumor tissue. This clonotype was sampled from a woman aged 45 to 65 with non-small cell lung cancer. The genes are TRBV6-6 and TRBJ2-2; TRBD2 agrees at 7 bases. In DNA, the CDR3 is TGTGCCAGCAGTTACGGGGGGGAGAACACCGGGGAGCTGTTTTTT. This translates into CASSYGGENTGELFF.